In this sample, the clone carrying this T cell receptor (beta chain) turned up many times. Its antigen is unknown. The sample is drawn from a study of breast tumors, draining lymph nodes, adjacent tissues. TCRdb reanalysed the multiplex PCR reads using MiXCR and keeps one entry per CDR3 protein. The table shows approximately 200,000 distinct CDR3 sequences, with around 29% occurring only once. Whole-study findings and limits: Data fit most tumor T cells coming from lymph node, expanding in tumor.

Samples came from axillary lymph nodes draining the breast cancer. Trimming stripped 7 bases from V and 5 bases from J, with 18 bases between. The CDR3 loop spans 16 amino acids. Germline CDR1 is MNHEY and CDR2 is SVGAGI. The chain has TRBV6-5 and TRBJ1-6; tentative D call: TRBD1 (5 bases). The receptor's source is a female donor with breast cancer. Some clones in this sample may be carry-over from other donors' samples. The specimen was axillary lymph node tissue. CDR3: CASTSIGRGDNSPLHF. The CDR3 coding sequence is TGTGCCAGCACTTCCATTGGGAGAGGGGATAATTCACCCCTCCACTTT.